This T cell receptor beta chain was recorded in a study of T cell responses to AZD1222 COVID-19 vaccine. Findings of the study overall: Researchers report vaccine-associated CD4 TCRs spanning spike, with dominance at 160-218 and 743-854. Seropositive at baseline were only a handful of AZD1222 recipients.

Notes on this clone: The antigen remains unidentified.

Second-dose timings of about 4 or about 12 weeks were pooled. Profiled with immunoSEQ multiplex PCR; TCRdb holds only in-frame clones, not every one. This repertoire shows 70,000 to 95,000 clones, 90% to 95% found once; its top ten account for roughly 10%. This CDR3 spans 13 amino acids. V was shortened by 6 bases and J by 6 bases, with 13 bases between the two germline ends. Germline assignment: CDR1 LNHDA and CDR2 SQIVND (reference sequence). This TCR came from an adult who received the AZD1222 COVID-19 vaccine. The chain is built from TRBV19 and TRBJ2-3, with D possibly being TRBD2 (6 bases). Sequencing was performed on peripheral blood, taken 28 days after the second AZD1222 dose. The CDR3 spells CASSPSAGDTQYF. The CDR3 nucleotides read TGTGCCAGTAGCCCGAGCGCGGGGGATACGCAGTATTTT.